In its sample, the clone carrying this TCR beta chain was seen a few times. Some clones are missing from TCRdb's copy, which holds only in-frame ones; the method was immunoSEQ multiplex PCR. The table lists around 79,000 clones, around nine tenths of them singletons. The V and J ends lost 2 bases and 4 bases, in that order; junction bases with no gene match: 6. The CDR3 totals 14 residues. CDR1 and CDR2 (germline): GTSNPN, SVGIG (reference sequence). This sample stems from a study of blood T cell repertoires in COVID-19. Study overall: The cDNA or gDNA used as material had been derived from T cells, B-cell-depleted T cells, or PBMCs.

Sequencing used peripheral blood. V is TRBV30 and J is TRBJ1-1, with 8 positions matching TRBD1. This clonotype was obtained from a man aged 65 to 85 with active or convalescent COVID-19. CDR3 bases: TGTGCCTGGAGTCCGACAGGGGTCGGCACTGAAGCTTTCTTT. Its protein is CAWSPTGVGTEAFF.